These 6 T cell receptor beta chains originate from one sample sequenced in a study of Graves' ophthalmopathy and Graves' hyperthyroidism. From RNA, the CDR3 regions of TCR beta chains were amplified and sequenced. First-round RT-PCR used HTBI primers; second-round multiplex PCR followed. TCRdb redid the calling of the multiplex PCR reads with MiXCR, one entry per CDR3 protein. The table shows 1 million to 1.3 million distinct CDR3 sequences, with about two fifths occurring only once. Source material: peripheral blood or thyroid tissue (not recorded which). The receptors here all came from an adult man with Graves' hyperthyroidism.

This clonotype has a handful of counts. The chain employs TRBV7-9 and TRBJ1-2; 7 bases fit TRBD1. This CDR3 contains 13 residues. The junction had 5 bases not matched to a gene; V was cut back by 6 bases and J by 4 bases. Germline lookup yields CDR1 SEHNR and CDR2 FQNEAQ (reference sequence). The chain's CDR3 is CASRLGQSYGYTF. The CDR3 nucleotides read TGTGCCAGCAGGCTGGGACAGAGCTATGGCTACACCTTC.

The rearrangement uses TRBV25-1 and TRBJ1-2; D unclear. CDR3 length: 11 residues. Germline V gene data show CDR1 as MGHDK and CDR2 as SYGVNS. V lost 11 bases, J lost 6 bases, and 13 bases lay in between. The CDR3: CAGEGADGYTF. The CDR3 DNA reads as TGTGCCGGGGAGGGAGCAGATGGCTACACCTTC.

CDR3 amino acids: CASSGNNSPQHF. The DNA for the CDR3 is TGTGCCAGTAGTGGGAATAATTCACCCCAGCATTTT. This sequence joins TRBV19 and TRBJ1-5; unclear D gene. Trimming removed 5 bases from V and 10 bases from J, with 12 bases in between. This CDR3 has 12 amino acids. Germline V gene sequence: CDR1 LNHDA, CDR2 SQIVND (reference sequence).

This clonotype came up many times. The chain recombines TRBV20-1 with TRBJ2-7; TRBD2 matches 10 bases. This CDR3 region has 14 residues. The V segment lost 6 bases and the J segment 0 bases; nucleotides outside the gene matches: 5. CDR1 DFQATT and CDR2 SNEGSKA come from the germline V gene (reference sequence). The CDR3 loop is CSATTSGVSYEQYF. The CDR3 bases are TGCAGTGCAACAACTAGCGGGGTCTCCTACGAGCAGTACTTC.

The gene calls are TRBV10-3 and TRBJ2-7; 9 nucleotides agree with TRBD2. V was clipped by 6 bases and J by 2 bases; unmatched bases: 11. The CDR3 totals 16 residues. Germline V gene data show CDR1 as ENHRY and CDR2 as SYGVKD. The CDR3 bases are TGTGCCATCAGCGACTCAGGTAGCGGGGGCACCTACGAGCAGTACTTC. It encodes CAISDSGSGGTYEQYF.

This clonotype has only a few counts. J is TRBJ2-5 and V is TRBV4-3; TRBD2 agrees at 9 bases. V shed 0 bases, J shed 2 bases, and the junction held 4 bases outside the gene matches. This CDR3 has 16 residues. Germline CDR1 LGHNA, CDR2 YSLEER. Here the CDR3 DNA reads TGCGCCAGCAGCCAAGATACTAGCGGGCTACAAGAGACCCAGTACTTC. Translation: CASSQDTSGLQETQYF.